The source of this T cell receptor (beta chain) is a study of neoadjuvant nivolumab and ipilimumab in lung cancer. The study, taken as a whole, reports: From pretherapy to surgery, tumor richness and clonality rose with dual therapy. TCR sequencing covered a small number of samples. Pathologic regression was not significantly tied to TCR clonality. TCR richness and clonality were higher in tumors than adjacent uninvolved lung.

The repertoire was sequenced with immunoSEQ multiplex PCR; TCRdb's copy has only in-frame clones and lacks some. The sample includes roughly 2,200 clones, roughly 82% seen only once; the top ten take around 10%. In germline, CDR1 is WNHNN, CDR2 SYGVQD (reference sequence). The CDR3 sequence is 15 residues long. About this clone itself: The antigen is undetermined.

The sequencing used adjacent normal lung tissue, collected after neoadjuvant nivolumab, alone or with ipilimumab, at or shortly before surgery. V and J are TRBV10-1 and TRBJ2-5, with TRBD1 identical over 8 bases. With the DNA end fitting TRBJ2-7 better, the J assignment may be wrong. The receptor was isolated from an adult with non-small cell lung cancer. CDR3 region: CASSERPGQDYEQYF. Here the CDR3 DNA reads TGCGCCAGCAGTGAGCGGCCGGGACAGGACTACGAGCAGTACTTC.